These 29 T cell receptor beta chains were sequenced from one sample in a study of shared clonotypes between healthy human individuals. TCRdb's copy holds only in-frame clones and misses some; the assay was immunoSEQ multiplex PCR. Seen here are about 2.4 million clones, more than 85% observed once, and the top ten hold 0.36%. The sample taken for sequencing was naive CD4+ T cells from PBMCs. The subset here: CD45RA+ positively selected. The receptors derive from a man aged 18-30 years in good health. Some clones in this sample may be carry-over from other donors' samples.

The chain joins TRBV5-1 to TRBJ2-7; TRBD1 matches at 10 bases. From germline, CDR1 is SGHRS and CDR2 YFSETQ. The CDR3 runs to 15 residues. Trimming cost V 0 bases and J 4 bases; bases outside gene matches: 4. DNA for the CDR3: TGCGCCAGCAGCTTGGAACCGGGACAGGGGTACGAGCAGTACTTC. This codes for CASSLEPGQGYEQYF.

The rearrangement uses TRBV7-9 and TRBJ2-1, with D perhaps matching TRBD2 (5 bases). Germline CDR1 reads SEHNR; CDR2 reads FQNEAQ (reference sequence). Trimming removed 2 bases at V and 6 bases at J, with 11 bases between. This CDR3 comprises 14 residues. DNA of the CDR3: TGTGCCAGCAGCTTACCCCGGGAACCCAATGAGCAGTTCTTC. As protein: CASSLPREPNEQFF.

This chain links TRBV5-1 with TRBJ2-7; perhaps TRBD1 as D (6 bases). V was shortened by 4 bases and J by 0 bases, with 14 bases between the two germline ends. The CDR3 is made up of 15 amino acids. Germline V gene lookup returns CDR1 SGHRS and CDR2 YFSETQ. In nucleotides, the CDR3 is TGCGCCAGCAGCCTCCTGGGGGCCGTCTCCTACGAGCAGTACTTC. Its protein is CASSLLGAVSYEQYF.

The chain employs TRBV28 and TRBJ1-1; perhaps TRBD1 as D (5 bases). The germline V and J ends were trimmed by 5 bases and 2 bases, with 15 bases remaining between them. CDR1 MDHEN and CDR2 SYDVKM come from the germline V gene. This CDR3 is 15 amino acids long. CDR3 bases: TGTGCCAGCAGTCCTCGAAGACAGAGAAACACTGAAGCTTTCTTT. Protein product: CASSPRRQRNTEAFF. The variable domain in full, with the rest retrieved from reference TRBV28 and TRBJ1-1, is DVKVTQSSRYLVKRTGEKVFLECVQDMDHENMFWYRQDPGLGLRLIYFSYDVKMKEKGDIPEGYSVSREKKERFSLILESASTNQTSMYLCASSPRRQRNTEAFFGQGTRLTVV.

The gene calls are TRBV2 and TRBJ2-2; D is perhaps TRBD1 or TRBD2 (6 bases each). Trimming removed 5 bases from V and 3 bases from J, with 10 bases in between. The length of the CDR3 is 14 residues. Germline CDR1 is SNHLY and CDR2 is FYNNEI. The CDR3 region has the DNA TGTGCCAGCAGTCAAAGGGGGGACACCGGGGAGCTGTTTTTT. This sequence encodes CASSQRGDTGELFF.

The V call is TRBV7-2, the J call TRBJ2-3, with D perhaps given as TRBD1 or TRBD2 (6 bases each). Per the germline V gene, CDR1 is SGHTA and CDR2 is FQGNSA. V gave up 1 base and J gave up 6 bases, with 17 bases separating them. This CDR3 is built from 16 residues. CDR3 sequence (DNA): TGTGCCAGCAGCTTAGTTCGTCGGGGGCGCGCGGATACGCAGTATTTT. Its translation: CASSLVRRGRADTQYF.

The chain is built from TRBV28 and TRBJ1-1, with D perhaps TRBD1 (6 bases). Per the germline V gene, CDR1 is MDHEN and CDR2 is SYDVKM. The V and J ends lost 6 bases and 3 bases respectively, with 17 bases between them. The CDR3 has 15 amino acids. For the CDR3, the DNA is TGTGCCAGCAGCCCCGAACGAAAGGGGGACACTGAAGCTTTCTTT. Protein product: CASSPERKGDTEAFF.

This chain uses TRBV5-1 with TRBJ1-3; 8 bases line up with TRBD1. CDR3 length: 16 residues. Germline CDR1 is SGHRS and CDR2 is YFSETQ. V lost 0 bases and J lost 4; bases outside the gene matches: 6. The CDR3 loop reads CASSLEVRGRGNTIYF. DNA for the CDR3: TGCGCCAGCAGCTTGGAGGTCAGGGGGCGAGGAAACACCATATATTTT. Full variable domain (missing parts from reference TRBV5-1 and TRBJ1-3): KAGVTQTPRYLIKTRGQQVTLSCSPISGHRSVSWYQQTPGQGLQFLFEYFSETQRNKGNFPGRFSGRQFSNSRSEMNVSTLELGDSALYLCASSLEVRGRGNTIYFGEGSWLTVV.

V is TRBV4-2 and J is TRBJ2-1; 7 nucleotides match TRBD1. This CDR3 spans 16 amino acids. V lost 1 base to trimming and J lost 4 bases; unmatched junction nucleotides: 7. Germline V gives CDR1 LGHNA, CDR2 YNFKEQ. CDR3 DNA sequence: TGTGCCAGCAGCCAAGGAGACAGGGATGGGTACAATGAGCAGTTCTTC. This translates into CASSQGDRDGYNEQFF.

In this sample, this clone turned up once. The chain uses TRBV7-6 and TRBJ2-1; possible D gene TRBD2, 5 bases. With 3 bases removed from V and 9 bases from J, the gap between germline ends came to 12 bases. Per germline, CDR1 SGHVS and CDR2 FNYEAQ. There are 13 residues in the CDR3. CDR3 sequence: CASSFLEVGEQFF. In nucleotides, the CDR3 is TGTGCCAGCAGCTTTCTGGAGGTGGGTGAGCAGTTCTTC.

This CDR3 reads CAIGPTTPYEQYF. In DNA, the CDR3 is TGTGCCATCGGCCCGACTACACCCTACGAGCAGTACTTC. This rearrangement joins TRBV10-3 to TRBJ2-7; D may be TRBD2 (5 bases). With 8 bases removed from V and 2 bases from J, the gap between germline ends came to 13 bases. The V gene's germline CDR1 is ENHRY and CDR2 SYGVKD. The CDR3 runs to 13 residues.

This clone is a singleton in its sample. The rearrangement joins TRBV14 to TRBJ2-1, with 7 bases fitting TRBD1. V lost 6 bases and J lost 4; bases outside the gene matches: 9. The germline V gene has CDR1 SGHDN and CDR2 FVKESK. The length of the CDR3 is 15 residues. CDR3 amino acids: CASRGTRGPYNEQFF. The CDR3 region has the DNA TGTGCCAGCAGGGGAACTAGGGGGCCTTACAATGAGCAGTTCTTC.

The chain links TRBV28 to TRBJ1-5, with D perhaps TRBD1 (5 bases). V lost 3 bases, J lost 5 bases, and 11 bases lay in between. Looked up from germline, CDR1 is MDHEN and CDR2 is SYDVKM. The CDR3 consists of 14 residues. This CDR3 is CASSLQGYYQPQHF. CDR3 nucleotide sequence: TGTGCCAGCAGTTTGCAGGGTTATTATCAGCCCCAGCATTTT. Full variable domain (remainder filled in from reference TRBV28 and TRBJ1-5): DVKVTQSSRYLVKRTGEKVFLECVQDMDHENMFWYRQDPGLGLRLIYFSYDVKMKEKGDIPEGYSVSREKKERFSLILESASTNQTSMYLCASSLQGYYQPQHFGDGTRLSIL.

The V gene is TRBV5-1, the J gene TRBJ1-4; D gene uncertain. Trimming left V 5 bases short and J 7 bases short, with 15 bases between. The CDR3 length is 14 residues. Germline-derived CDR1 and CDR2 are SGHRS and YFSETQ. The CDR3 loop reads CASRAHNPLEKLFF. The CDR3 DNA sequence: TGCGCCAGCAGAGCACACAACCCGCTTGAAAAACTGTTTTTT. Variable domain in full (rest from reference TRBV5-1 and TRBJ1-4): KAGVTQTPRYLIKTRGQQVTLSCSPISGHRSVSWYQQTPGQGLQFLFEYFSETQRNKGNFPGRFSGRQFSNSRSEMNVSTLELGDSALYLCASRAHNPLEKLFFGSGTQLSVL.

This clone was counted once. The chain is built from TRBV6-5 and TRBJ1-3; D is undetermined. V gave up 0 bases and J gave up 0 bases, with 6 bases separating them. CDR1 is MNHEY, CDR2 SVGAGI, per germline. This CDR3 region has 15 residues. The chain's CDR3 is CASSYSLYSGNTIYF. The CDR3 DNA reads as TGTGCCAGCAGTTACTCCCTGTACTCTGGAAACACCATATATTTT.

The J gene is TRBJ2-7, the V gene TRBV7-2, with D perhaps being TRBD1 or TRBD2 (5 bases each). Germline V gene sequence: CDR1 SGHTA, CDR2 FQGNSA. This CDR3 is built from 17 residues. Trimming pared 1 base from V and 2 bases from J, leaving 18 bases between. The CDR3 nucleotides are TGTGCCAGCAGCTTAGGGGGGTCCTTTAGGCTAACCTACGAGCAGTACTTC. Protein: CASSLGGSFRLTYEQYF. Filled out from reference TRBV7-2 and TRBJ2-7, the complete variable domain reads GAGVSQSPSNKVTEKGKDVELRCDPISGHTALYWYRQSLGQGLEFLIYFQGNSAPDKSGLPSDRFSAERTGGSVSTLTIQRTQQEDSAVYLCASSLGGSFRLTYEQYFGPGTRLTVT.

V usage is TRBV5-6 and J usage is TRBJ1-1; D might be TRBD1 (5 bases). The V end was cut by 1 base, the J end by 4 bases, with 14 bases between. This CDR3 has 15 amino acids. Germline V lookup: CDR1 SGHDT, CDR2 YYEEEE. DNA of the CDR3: TGTGCCAGCAGCTTGCGGCTCAGGGTAGGCACTGAAGCTTTCTTT. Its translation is CASSLRLRVGTEAFF.

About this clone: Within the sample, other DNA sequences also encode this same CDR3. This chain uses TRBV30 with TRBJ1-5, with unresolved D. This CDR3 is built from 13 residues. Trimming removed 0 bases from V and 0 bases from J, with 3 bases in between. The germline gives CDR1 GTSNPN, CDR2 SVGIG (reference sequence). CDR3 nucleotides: TGTGCCTGGAGTGTGCGTAGCAATCAGCCCCAGCATTTT. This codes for CAWSVRSNQPQHF.

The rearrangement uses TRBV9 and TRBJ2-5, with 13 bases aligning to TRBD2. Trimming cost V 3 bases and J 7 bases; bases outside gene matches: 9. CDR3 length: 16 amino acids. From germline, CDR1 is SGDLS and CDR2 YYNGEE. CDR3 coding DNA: TGTGCCAGCAGCGCGGGGACTAGCGGGGCCCTCTCGACCCAGTACTTC. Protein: CASSAGTSGALSTQYF.

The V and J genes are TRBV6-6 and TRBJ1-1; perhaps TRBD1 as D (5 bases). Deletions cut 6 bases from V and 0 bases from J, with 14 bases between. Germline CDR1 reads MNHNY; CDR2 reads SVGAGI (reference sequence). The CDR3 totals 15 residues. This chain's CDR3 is CASRDPGPLNTEAFF. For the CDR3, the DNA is TGTGCCAGCAGAGACCCGGGACCCCTGAACACTGAAGCTTTCTTT.

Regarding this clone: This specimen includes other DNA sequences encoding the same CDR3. The CDR3 coding sequence is TGTGCCAGCAGTTCGGGACAATCCTACGAGCAGTACTTC. This sequence encodes CASSSGQSYEQYF. The chain links TRBV6-5 to TRBJ2-7, with D maybe TRBD1 (6 bases). V lost 4 bases and J lost 1, with 8 bases in between. CDR1 is MNHEY and CDR2 is SVGAGI in the germline V gene. The length of the CDR3 is 13 residues.

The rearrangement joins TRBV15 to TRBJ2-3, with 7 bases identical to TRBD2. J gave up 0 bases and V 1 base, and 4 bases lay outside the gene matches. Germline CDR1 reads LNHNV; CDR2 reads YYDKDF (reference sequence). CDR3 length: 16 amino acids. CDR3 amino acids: CATSRGGGVSTDTQYF. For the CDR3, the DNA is TGTGCCACCAGCAGAGGGGGGGGAGTTAGCACAGATACGCAGTATTTT.

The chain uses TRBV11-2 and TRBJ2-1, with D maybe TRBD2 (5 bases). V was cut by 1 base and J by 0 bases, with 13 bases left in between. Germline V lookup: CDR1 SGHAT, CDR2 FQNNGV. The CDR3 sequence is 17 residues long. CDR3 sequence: CASSLAVGVLSYNEQFF. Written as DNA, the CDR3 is TGTGCCAGCAGCTTAGCGGTCGGGGTGCTCTCCTACAATGAGCAGTTCTTC.

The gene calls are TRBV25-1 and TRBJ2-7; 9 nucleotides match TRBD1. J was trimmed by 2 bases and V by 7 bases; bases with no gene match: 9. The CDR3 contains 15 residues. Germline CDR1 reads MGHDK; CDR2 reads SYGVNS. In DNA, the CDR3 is TGTGCCAGCAAGACCGGGACAGGGACTCCCTACGAGCAGTACTTC. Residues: CASKTGTGTPYEQYF.

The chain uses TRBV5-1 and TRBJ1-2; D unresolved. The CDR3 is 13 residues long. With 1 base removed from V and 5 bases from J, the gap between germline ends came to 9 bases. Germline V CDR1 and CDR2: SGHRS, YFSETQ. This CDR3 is CASSLSRTYGYTF. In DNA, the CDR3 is TGCGCCAGCAGCTTGTCCAGGACTTATGGCTACACCTTC.

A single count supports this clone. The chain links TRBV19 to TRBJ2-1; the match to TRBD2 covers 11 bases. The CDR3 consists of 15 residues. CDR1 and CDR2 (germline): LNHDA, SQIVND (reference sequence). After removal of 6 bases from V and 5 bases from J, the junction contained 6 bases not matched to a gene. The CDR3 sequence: CASSRTSGRHNEQFF. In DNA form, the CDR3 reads TGTGCCAGTAGCCGGACTAGCGGGCGACACAATGAGCAGTTCTTC.

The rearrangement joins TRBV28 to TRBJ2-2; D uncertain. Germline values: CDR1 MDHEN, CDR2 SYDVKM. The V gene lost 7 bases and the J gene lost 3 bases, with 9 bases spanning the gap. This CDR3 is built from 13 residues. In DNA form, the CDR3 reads TGTGCCAGCACCCTGCCCTACACCGGGGAGCTGTTTTTT. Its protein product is CASTLPYTGELFF.

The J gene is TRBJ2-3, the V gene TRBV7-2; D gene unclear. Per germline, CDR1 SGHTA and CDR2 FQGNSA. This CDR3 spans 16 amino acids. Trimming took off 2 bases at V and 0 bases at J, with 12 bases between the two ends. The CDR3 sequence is CASSLMSQSSTDTQYF. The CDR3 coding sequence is TGTGCCAGCAGCTTAATGTCCCAATCTAGCACAGATACGCAGTATTTT.

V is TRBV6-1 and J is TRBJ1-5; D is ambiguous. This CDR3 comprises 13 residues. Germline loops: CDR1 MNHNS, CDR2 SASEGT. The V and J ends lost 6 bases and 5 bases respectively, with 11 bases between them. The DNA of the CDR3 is TGTGCCAGCAGCTTAGGTGGCTATCAGCCCCAGCATTTT. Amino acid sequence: CASSLGGYQPQHF.